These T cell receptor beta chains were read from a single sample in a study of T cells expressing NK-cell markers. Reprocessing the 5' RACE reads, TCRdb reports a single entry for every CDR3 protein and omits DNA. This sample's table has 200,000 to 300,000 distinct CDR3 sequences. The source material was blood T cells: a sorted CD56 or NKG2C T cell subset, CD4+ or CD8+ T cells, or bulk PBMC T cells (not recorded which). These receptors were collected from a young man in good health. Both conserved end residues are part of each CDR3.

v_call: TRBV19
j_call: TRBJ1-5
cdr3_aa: CASRTREGQPQHF

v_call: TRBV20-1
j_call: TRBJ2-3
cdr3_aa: CSARLDGGTDTQYF

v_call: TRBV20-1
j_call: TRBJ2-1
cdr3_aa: CSSLAGEDNEQFF

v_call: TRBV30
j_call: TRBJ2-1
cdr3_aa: CAWGGVGHEQFF

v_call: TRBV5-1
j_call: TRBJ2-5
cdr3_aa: CASSITKETQYF

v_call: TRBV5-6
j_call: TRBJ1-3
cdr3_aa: CASSYSPTGSSGNTIYF

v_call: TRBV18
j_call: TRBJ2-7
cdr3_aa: CASSPLAGTSGPLYEQYF

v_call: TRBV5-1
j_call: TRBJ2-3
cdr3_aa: CASSVGEAQYF

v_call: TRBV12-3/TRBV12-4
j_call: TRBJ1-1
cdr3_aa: CASRTGAGRDVEAFF

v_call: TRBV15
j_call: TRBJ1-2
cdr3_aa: CATSTQIAGRSTF

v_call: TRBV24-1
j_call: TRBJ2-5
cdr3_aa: CATSDFTGAWETQYF

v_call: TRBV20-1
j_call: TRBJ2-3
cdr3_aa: CSARGPGPGEDTQYF

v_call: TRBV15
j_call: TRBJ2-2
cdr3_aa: CATQGLSGNTGELFF

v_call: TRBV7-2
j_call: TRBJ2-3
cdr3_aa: CASSSSRGRDTQYF

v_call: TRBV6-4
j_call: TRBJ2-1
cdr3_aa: CASSDSGNSYNEQFF

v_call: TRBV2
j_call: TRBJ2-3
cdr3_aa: CASSVSSSTDTQYF

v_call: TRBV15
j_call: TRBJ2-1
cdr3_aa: CATSRDLGMQFF

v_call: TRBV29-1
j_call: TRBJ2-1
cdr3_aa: CSASGLAAYNEQFF

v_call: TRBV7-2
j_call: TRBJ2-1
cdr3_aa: CASSTLSGGLNEQFF

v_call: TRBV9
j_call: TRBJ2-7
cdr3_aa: CASSVFPISDEQYF

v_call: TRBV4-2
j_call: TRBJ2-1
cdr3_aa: CASSQDLNNEQFF

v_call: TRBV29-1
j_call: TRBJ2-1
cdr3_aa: CSVVGVVDEQFF

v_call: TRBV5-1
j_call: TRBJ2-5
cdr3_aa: CASRQKATSGQETQYF

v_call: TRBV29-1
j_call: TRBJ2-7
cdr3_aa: CSVQRQNYEQYF

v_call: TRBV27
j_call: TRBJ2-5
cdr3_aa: CASSTRLAGLPTPGRTQYF

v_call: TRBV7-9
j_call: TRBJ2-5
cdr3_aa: CASSLIASSMETQYF

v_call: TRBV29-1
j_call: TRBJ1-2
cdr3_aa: CSVITGLGGYTF

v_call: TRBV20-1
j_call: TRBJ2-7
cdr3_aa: CSATYRSGSYEQYF

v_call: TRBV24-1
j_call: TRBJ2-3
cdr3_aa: CATSDFPTGDTQYF

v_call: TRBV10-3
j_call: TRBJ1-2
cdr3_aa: CAMTGEGYGYTF

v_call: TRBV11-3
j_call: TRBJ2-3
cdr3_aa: CASSKGTSGSSADTQYF

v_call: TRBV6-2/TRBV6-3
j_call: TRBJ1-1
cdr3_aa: CASRSYIGQKGRGSEAFF

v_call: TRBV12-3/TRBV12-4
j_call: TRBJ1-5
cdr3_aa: CASSQNRGTHQPQHF

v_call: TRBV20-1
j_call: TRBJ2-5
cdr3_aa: CSATRPRHIQETQYF

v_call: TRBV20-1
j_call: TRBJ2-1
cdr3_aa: CSAMGSGSVGEQFF

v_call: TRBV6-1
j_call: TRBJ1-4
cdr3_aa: CATSGTVATNEKLFF

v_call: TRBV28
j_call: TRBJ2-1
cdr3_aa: CASSLRGSYYNEQFF

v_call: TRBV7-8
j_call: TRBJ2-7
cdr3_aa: CASSLPSGIGQSYEQYF

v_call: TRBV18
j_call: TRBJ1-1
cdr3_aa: CASSNGVHTEAFF

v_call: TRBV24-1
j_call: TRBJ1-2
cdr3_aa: CATSGADTYGYTF

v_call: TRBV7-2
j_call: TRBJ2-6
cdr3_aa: CASSPLTGVRGANVLTF

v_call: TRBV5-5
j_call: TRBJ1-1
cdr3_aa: CASSLVGRGTEAFF

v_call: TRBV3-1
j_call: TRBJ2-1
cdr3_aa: CASSQKGVAEQFF

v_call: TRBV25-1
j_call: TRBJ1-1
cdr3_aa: CASSEYKEVEAFF

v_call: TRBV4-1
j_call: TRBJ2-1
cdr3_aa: CASSQVKVSFEQFF

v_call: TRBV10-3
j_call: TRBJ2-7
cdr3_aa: CAISLGTAYEQYF

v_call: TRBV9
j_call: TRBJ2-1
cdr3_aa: CASSGRTGRWYNEQFF